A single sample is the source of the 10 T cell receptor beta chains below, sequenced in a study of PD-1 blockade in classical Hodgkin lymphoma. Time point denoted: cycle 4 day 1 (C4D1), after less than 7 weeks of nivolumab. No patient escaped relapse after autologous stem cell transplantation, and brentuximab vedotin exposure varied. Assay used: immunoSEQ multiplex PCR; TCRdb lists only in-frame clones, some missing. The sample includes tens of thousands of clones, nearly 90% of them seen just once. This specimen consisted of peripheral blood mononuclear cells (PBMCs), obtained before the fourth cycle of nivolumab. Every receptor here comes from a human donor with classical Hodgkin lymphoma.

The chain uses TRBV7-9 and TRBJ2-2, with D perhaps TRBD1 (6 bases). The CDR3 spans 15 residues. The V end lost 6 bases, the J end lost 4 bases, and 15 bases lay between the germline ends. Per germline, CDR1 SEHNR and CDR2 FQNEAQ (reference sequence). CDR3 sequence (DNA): TGTGCCAGCAGTCAACAAGGGGGAATCACCGGGGAGCTGTTTTTT. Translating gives CASSQQGGITGELFF. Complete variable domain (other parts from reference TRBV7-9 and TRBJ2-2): DTGVSQNPRHKITKRGQNVTFRCDPISEHNRLYWYRQTLGQGPEFLTYFQNEAQLEKSRLLSDRFSAERPKGSFSTLEIQRTEQGDSAMYLCASSQQGGITGELFFGEGSRLTVL.

As DNA, the CDR3 is TGTGCCAGCAGCTCCTTCGGGACTGGACCCTACGAGCAGTACTTC. Protein: CASSSFGTGPYEQYF. This rearrangement joins TRBV7-9 to TRBJ2-7; perhaps TRBD2 as D (6 bases). This CDR3 has 15 amino acids. Germline values: CDR1 SEHNR, CDR2 FQNEAQ (reference sequence). V was trimmed by 4 bases and J by 2 bases, leaving 15 bases between them. The complete variable domain, with remaining parts taken from reference TRBV7-9 and TRBJ2-7, reads DTGVSQNPRHKITKRGQNVTFRCDPISEHNRLYWYRQTLGQGPEFLTYFQNEAQLEKSRLLSDRFSAERPKGSFSTLEIQRTEQGDSAMYLCASSSFGTGPYEQYFGPGTRLTVT.

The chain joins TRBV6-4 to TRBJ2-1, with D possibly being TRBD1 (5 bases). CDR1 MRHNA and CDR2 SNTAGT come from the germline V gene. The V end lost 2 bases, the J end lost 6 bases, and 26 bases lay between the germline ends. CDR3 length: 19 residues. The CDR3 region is CASSDTRRSTQVKVNEQFF. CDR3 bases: TGTGCCAGCAGTGACACTCGAAGGTCCACACAGGTTAAAGTCAATGAGCAGTTCTTC.

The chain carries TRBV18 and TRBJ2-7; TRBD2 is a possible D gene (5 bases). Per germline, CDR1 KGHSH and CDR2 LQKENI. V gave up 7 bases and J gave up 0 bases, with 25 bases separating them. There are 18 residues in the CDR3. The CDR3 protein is CASCYGVSASASSYEQYF. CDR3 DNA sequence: TGTGCCAGCTGCTACGGGGTGTCTGCTTCCGCCAGCTCCTACGAGCAGTACTTC.

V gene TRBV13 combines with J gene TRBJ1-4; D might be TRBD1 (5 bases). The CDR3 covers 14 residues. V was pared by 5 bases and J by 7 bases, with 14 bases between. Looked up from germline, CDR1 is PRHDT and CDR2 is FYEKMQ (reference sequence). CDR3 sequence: CASSPRAGGEKLFF. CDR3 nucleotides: TGTGCCAGCAGCCCCCGGGCGGGGGGTGAAAAACTGTTTTTT.

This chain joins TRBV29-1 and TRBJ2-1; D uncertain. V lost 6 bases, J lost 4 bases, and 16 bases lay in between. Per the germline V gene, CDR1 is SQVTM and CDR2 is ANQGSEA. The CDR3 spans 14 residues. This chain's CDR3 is CSVNGPLRYNEQFF. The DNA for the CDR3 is TGCAGCGTCAATGGGCCCCTCAGGTACAATGAGCAGTTCTTC.

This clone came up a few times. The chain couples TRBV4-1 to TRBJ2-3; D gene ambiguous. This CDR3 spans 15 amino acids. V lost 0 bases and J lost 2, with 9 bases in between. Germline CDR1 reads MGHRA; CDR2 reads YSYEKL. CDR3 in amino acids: CASSQDQTTTDTQYF. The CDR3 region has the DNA TGCGCCAGCAGCCAAGATCAGACCACCACAGATACGCAGTATTTT.

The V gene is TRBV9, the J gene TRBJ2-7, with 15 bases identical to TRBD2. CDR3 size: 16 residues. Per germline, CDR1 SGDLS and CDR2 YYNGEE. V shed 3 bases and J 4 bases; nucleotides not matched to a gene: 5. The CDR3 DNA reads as TGTGCCAGCAGCGCCGGACTAGCGGGAGGGCAGTACGAGCAGTACTTC. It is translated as CASSAGLAGGQYEQYF.

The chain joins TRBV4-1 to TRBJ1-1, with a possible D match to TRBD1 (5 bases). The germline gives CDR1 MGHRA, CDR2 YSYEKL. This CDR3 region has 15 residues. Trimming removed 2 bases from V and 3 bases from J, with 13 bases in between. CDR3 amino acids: CASSQLIGADTEAFF. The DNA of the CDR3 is TGCGCCAGCAGCCAACTTATCGGGGCCGACACTGAAGCTTTCTTT.

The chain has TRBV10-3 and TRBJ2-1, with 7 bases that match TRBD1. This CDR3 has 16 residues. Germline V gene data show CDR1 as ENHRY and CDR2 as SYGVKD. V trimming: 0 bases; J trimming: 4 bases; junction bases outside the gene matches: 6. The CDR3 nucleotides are TGTGCCATCAGTGAGTCGAAAGGGGGCCTTTACAATGAGCAGTTCTTC. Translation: CAISESKGGLYNEQFF.